This TCR beta chain was identified in a study of graft-versus-host responses after intestinal transplantation (dated by TCRdb to the early 2020s). For context, the study as a whole: Multivisceral, liver-intestinal, or isolated intestinal transplants were received by the recipients. Every recipient was given anti-thymocyte globulin induction, then maintenance tacrolimus and steroids for around three years. After intestinal transplantation, graft-versus-host and host-versus-graft alloreactive T cell clones in the graft, circulation and bone marrow were tracked using bulk TCR-beta CDR3 sequencing. Alloreactive clones were identified by sequencing pre-transplant mixed lymphocyte reaction products and comparing these products with unstimulated pre-transplant donor and recipient T cells. The cohort enrolled 20 to 30 intestinal transplant recipients, one of whom was a retransplant, and 3 patients without pretransplant specimens were excluded. A peak of at least 4% donor T cells among recipient peripheral blood mononuclear cells was the definition used for donor T cell macrochimerism. Rather than going through the commercial service, samples from a few later patients were sequenced in-house on an Illumina MiSeq and processed with MiXCR. Study-wide findings and limitations: GvH clones were detected in recipient bone marrow, and some of these GvH clones were observed earlier in ileal mucosa or blood, consistent with an intestinal mucosal origin. Patients with donor T cell macrochimerism had high GvH to HvG T cell clonal ratios in their allografts. Early after transplant, peak levels of circulating GvH clones were associated with declines in HvG clones. The conclusions were limited by the relatively low number and heterogeneity of the intestinal transplant patients.

With respect to this clone: Its binding antigen is unknown. Within one base of it there is no much larger clone, and no base qualities were kept.

Reading the label with the study, this specimen's time point is: cells obtained before transplantation from donor or recipient. CD3+CD4+ and CD3+CD8+ populations were FACS-sorted from unstimulated pre-transplant donor and recipient cells taken from spleen or lymph nodes. Library preparation employed the immunoSEQ multiplex PCR assay. For most patients, genomic DNA was isolated with the Qiagen DNeasy Blood and Tissue Kit and sent frozen to Adaptive Biotechnologies for TCR sequencing. For most patients, high-throughput TCR-beta CDR3 sequencing of genomic DNA was performed by Adaptive Biotechnologies. The published analysis was carried out like this. Adaptive's ImmunoSEQ software supplied the TCR sequencing data for around 19 patients, while MiXCR and VDJtools were used to process a few other patients. To correct CD4 versus CD8 sorting errors, any sequence found in both subsets at a frequency ratio below 5:1 was removed. CDR3 nucleotide sequences shared between donor and recipient were removed because their origin could not be assigned. To count as alloreactive, a clone needed at least 2-fold expansion over unstimulated cells and a minimum CFSE-low frequency of 0.002% (template counts) or 0.001% (read counts). A clone was considered mappable if detected in the sequenced pre-transplant spleen, lymph node, or MLR CFSE-low populations of the donor or recipient. The cumulative frequency of alloreactive clones was calculated as a percentage of all sequences, weighted by copy number. TCRdb holds this immuneACCESS table with in-frame rearrangements only. Some clones are missing; in checked studies, unresolved V genes explain under half, and the rest has no known cause. Clonal size and the V and J genes are those of that table, whereas D and trimming came from the DNA. This sample holds roughly 75,000 clones; roughly nine tenths were observed only once. The biggest ten clones account for about 0.1% of the sample.

The sample was unstimulated CD4+ T cells sorted from spleen or lymph node cells, taken before intestinal transplant. This TCR came from a human donor who received an intestinal transplant.

In nucleotides, the sequence is TGTGCCAGCTCACCGGTCAGGGGAATGGACTACGAGCAGTACTTC. It specifies CASSPVRGMDYEQYF. The sequence is built from TRBV18 and TRBJ2-7; matching of 6 bases hints at TRBD1 as the D gene. The V and J ends are trimmed by 3 bases and 3 bases, leaving 15 bases between them. The CDR3 runs 15 amino acids, cysteine and phenylalanine included. Only the CDR3 region is kept as DNA, spanning 45 bases read in frame from base 1. CDR1 and CDR2 (KGHSH, LQKENI) derive from the germline V gene. Reference TRBV18 and TRBJ2-7 genes cover what lies past the CDR3, so the full variable domain is NAGVMQNPRHLVRRRGQEARLRCSPMKGHSHVYWYRQLPEEGLKFMVYLQKENIIDESGMPKERFSAEFPKEGPSILRIQQVVRGDSAAYFCASSPVRGMDYEQYFGPGTRLTVT.